This T cell receptor (beta chain) is from a study of blood T cell repertoires in COVID-19. The CDR3 has 14 residues. V trimming: 5 bases; J trimming: 5 bases; junction bases outside the gene matches: 6. Germline V CDR1 and CDR2: MNHEY, SVGAGI. The table came from immunoSEQ multiplex PCR; TCRdb's copy has only in-frame clones and leaves some out. The sample includes about 220,000 clones, 70% to 85% of them seen just once. V is TRBV6-5 and J is TRBJ2-7; 10 bases are shared with TRBD1. The source of this sequence is a woman aged 60-75 years who had recovered from COVID-19. Input material: PBMCs or T cells enriched from blood (not recorded which). CDR3 nucleotide sequence: TGTGCCAGCAGTCCCGGGACAGGGGTACACGAGCAGTACTTC. Its translation: CASSPGTGVHEQYF.